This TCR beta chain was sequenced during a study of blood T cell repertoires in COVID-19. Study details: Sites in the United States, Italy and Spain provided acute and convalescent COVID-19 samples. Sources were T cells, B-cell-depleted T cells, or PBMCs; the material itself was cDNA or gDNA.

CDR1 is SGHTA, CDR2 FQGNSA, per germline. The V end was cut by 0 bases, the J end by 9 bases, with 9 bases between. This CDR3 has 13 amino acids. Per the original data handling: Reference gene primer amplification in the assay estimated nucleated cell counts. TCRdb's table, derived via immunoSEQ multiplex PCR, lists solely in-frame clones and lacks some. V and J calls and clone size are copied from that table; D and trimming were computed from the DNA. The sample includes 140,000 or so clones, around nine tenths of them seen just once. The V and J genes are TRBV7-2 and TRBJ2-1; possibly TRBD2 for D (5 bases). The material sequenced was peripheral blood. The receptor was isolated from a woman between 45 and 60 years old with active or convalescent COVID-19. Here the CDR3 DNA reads TGTGCCAGCAGCTTAGCGTACGAGGGTGAGCAGTTCTTC. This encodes CASSLAYEGEQFF.